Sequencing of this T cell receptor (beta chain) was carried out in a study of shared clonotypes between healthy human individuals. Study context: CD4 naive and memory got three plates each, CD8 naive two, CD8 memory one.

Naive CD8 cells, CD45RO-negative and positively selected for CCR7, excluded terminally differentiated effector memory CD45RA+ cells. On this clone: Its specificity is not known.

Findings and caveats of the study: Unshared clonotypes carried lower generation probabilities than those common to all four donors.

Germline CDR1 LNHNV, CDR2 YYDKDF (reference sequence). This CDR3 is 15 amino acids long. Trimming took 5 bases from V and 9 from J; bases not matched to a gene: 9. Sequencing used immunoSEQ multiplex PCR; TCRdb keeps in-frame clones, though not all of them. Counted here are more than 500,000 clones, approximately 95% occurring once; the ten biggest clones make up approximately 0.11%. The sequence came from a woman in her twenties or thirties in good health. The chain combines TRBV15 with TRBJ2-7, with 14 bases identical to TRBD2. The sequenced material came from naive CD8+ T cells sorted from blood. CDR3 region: CATSSQAGLAGVQYF. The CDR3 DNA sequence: TGTGCCACCAGCTCTCAAGCGGGACTAGCGGGAGTGCAGTACTTC.